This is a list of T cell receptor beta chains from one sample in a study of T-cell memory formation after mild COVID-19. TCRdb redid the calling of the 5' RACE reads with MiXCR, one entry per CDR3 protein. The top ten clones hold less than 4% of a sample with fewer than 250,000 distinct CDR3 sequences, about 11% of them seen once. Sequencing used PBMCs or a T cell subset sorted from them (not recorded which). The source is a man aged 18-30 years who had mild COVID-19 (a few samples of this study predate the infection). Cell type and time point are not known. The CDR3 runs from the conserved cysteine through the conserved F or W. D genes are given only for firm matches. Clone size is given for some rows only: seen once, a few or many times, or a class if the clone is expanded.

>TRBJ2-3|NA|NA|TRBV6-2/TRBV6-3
TGTGCCAGCAGTTATCGGGGGGCGAAAGATACGCAGTATTTT
CASSYRGAKDTQYF
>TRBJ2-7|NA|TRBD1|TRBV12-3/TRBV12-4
TGTGCCAGCAGCCTGACAGGGAGTCCCTACGAGCAGTACTTC
CASSLTGSPYEQYF
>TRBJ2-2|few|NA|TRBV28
TGTGCCAGCAGCAGGGGGGGGTTTCCAGGCGGGGAGCTGTTTTTT
CASSRGGFPGGELFF
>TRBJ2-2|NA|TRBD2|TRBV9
TGTGCCAGCAGCGCGCTACCGGGACTAGCGGGGGGGTCTACCGGGGAGCTGTTTTTT
CASSALPGLAGGSTGELFF
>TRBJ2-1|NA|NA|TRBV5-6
TGTGCCAGCAGCCTACAGGGAATGGAGTTCTTC
CASSLQGMEFF
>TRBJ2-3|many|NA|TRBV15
TGTGCCACCAGCAGATCCCCGACCGCAGATACGCAGTATTTT
CATSRSPTADTQYF
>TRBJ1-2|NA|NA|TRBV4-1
TGCGCCAGCAGCCAAGAACGGGGGGACTATGGCTACACCTTC
CASSQERGDYGYTF
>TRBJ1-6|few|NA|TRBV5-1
TGCGCCAGCAGCTTGGAATGGCCCGGGGCCCGGGGGAATTCACCCCTCCACTTT
CASSLEWPGARGNSPLHF
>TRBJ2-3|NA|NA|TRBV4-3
TGCGCCAGCAGCCAAGTCGCCGCCACAGATACGCAGTATTTT
CASSQVAATDTQYF
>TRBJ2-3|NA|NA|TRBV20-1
TGCAGTGCTAGAACTGCGAGTAGCACAGATACGCAGTATTTT
CSARTASSTDTQYF
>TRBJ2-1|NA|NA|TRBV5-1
TGCGCCAGCAACAGAGGCGATGAGCAGTTCTTC
CASNRGDEQFF
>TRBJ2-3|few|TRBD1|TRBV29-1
TGCAGCGGGGGACAGGGGGAAACAGATACGCAGTATTTT
CSGGQGETDTQYF
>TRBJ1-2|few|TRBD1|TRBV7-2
TGTGCCAGCAGCTTAGTGGCAGGGGGTAGATATGGCTACACCTTC
CASSLVAGGRYGYTF
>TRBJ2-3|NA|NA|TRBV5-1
TGCGCCAGCAGCCTCAGGGTCTCGGTAGATACGCAGTATTTT
CASSLRVSVDTQYF
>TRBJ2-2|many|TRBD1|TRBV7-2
TGTGCCAGCAGACCCGGACAGGGTGGGACCGGGGAGCTGTTTTTT
CASRPGQGGTGELFF
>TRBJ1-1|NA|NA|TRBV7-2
TGTGCCAGCAGCTTCGCAGGGACCACTGAAGCTTTCTTT
CASSFAGTTEAFF
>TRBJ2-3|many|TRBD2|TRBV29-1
TGCAGCGTTGCAGGGACTAGCGGGACAGATACGCAGTATTTT
CSVAGTSGTDTQYF
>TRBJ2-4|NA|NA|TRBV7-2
TGTGCCAGCAGCTTACTAATAGGGGAGGTGTACTTC
CASSLLIGEVYF
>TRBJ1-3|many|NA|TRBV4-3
TGCGCCAGCAGCCAAGACGGGACACTCAGCTCTGGAAACACCATATATTTT
CASSQDGTLSSGNTIYF
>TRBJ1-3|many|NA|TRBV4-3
TGCGCCAGCAGCCCCTGGGACCGTGGAAACACCATATATTTT
CASSPWDRGNTIYF
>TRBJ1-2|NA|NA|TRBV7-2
TGTGCCAGCAGACCCGCTGGGGCAGCTAACTATGGCTACACCTTC
CASRPAGAANYGYTF
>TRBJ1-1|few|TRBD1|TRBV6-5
TGTGCCAGCAGTCGCACCTTCGACAGGGGAGTTGAAGCTTTCTTT
CASSRTFDRGVEAFF
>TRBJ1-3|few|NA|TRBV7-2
TGTGCCAGCAGCTTAGCGGCTCTGTTGGAGGGGACAAACACCATATATTTT
CASSLAALLEGTNTIYF
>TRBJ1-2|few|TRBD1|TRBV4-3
TGCGCCAGCAGCCAAGACCGCAGGGGGCTCTATGGCTACACCTTC
CASSQDRRGLYGYTF
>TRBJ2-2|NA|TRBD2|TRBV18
TGTGCCAGCTCACCCGGGACTAGTTCCGGGGAGCTGTTTTTT
CASSPGTSSGELFF
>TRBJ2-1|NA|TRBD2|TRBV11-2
TGTGCCAGCGGACCCAGGGGCGGGGGGGTCAATGAGCAGTTCTTC
CASGPRGGGVNEQFF
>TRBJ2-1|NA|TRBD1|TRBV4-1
TGCGCCAGCAGCCAAGGACAGGGGAAAAGCTCCTACAATGAGCAGTTCTTC
CASSQGQGKSSYNEQFF
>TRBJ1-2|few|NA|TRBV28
TGTGCCAGCAGTTTATATCCGCAGACGAGGGGCTACACCTTC
CASSLYPQTRGYTF
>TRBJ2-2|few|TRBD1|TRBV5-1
TGCGCCAGCAGCTTGGTTGGACAGGGCGGCACCGGGGAGCTGTTTTTT
CASSLVGQGGTGELFF
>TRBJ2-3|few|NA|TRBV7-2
TGTGCCAGCAGTTACGGGCCTACAGATACGCAGTATTTT
CASSYGPTDTQYF
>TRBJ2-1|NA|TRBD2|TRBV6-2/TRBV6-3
TGTGCCAGCAGAAACGGGCTTTTTGCGGGGGACTCCTACAATGAGCAGTTCTTC
CASRNGLFAGDSYNEQFF
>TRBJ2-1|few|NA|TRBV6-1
TGTGCCAGCAGTGAAAACCCGGGACTTCTAGGACGATACAATGAGCAGTTCTTC
CASSENPGLLGRYNEQFF
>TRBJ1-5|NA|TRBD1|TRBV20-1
TGCAGTGCTAGAGATCGGCGACAGGGATACAATCAGCCCCAGCATTTT
CSARDRRQGYNQPQHF
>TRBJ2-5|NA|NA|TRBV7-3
TGTGCCAGCAGCTTAGTCGGGGGCGCGGGGGAGACCCAGTACTTC
CASSLVGGAGETQYF
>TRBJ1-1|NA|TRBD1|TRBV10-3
TGTGCCATCAGTGAGAGGACAGGGGGAGGCACTGAAGCTTTCTTT
CAISERTGGGTEAFF
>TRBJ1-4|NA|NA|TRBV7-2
TGTGCCAGCCGGGAGGGACTTGAAAAACTGTTTTTT
CASREGLEKLFF
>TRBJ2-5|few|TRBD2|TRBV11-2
TGTGCCAGCAGCCCGAAATCAGCGGGGCCGCTGAAGACCCAGTACTTC
CASSPKSAGPLKTQYF
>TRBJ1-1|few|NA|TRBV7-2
TGTGCCAGCAGACAACAGGGTAGGGGCACTGAAGCTTTCTTT
CASRQQGRGTEAFF
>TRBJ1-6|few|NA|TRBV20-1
TGCAGTGCTAGAGAGGGCTCCATCAATGATTCACCCCTCCACTTT
CSAREGSINDSPLHF
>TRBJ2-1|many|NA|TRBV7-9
TGTGCCAGCAGCTTAGCCAGGGTTAATGAGCAGTTCTTC
CASSLARVNEQFF
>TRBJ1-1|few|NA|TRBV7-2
TGTGCCAGCAGCTTAACAGTACAAGCGAACACTGAAGCTTTCTTT
CASSLTVQANTEAFF
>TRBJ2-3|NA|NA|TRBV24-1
TGTGCAACCAGTCATGGAACACACTTCGATACGCAGTATTTT
CATSHGTHFDTQYF
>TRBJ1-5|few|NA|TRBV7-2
TGTGCCAGCAGCAAAAGTAGGAATCAGCCCCAGCATTTT
CASSKSRNQPQHF
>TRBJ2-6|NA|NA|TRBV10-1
TGCGCCAGCAGTGATGCTGTTGGGGCCAACGTCCTGACTTTC
CASSDAVGANVLTF
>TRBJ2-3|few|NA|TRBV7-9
TGTGCCAGCAGCTTCGGGCTTGGGGTCCCAGATACGCAGTATTTT
CASSFGLGVPDTQYF
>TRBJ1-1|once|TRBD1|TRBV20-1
TGCAGTGCTCCCGGGACAGGGGGTCGCCCCTCTAACACTGAAGCTTTCTTT
CSAPGTGGRPSNTEAFF
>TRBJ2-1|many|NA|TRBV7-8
TGTGCCAGCAGCTTCCGGGACACAAGGGCGAATGAGCAGTTCTTC
CASSFRDTRANEQFF
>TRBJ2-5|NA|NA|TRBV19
TGTGCCAGTAGTGGGTCGAGGGCGGAGACCCAGTACTTC
CASSGSRAETQYF
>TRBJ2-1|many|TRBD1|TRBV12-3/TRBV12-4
TGTGCCAGCAGTTCGAGACAGGGGGTAAAGAATGAGCAGTTCTTC
CASSSRQGVKNEQFF